The 29 T cell receptor beta chains reported below all come from one sample, sequenced in a study of T cell repertoires and Cas9 in healthy adults. Only in-frame clones appear in the TCRdb table, and some are missing; sequencing was by immunoSEQ multiplex PCR. The table has 22,000 or so clones, less than 95% seen once. The specimen sequenced was CD4+ effector T cells (CD127+, CD25-, CD137-, CD154-) from PBMCs; culture status not recorded. The receptors stem from a human donor in good health.

The chain couples TRBV5-4 to TRBJ2-5, with D perhaps TRBD2 (5 bases). Trimming took 2 bases from V and 3 from J, leaving 17 bases between them. CDR1 is SGHNT, CDR2 YYREEE, per germline (reference sequence). The CDR3 loop spans 16 amino acids. The CDR3 DNA reads as TGTGCCAGCAGCTTCGGTAGGCGGGCGACGGAAGAGACCCAGTACTTC. Protein: CASSFGRRATEETQYF.

The chain uses TRBV10-3 and TRBJ1-1; TRBD1 is a possible D gene (5 bases). Germline lookup yields CDR1 ENHRY and CDR2 SYGVKD. Trimming stripped 8 bases from V and 0 bases from J, with 7 bases between. The CDR3 is 12 amino acids. CDR3 sequence reads: CAIGGMNTEAFF. The CDR3 DNA sequence: TGTGCCATCGGGGGTATGAACACTGAAGCTTTCTTT.

Only one count was recorded for this clone. The J gene is TRBJ1-4, the V gene TRBV6-6; possibly TRBD1 for D (6 bases). The length of the CDR3 is 14 residues. Trimming shortened V by 0 bases and J by 8 bases, and 10 bases separated the two germline ends. Germline CDR1 reads MNHNY; CDR2 reads SVGAGI (reference sequence). The CDR3 DNA sequence: TGTGCCAGCAGTTACTCAAGGGGGAACGAAAAACTGTTTTTT. Translating gives CASSYSRGNEKLFF.

The chain couples TRBV2 to TRBJ2-1, with D hard to call. CDR1 and CDR2 (germline): SNHLY, FYNNEI. Between the trimmed V and J ends, which lost 2 bases and 5 bases, there was a span of 10 bases. This CDR3 has 14 amino acids. The CDR3 region has the DNA TGTGCCAGCAGTGAAAGCACTTCCCACAATGAGCAGTTCTTC. This gives the protein CASSESTSHNEQFF. Full variable domain (missing parts from reference TRBV2 and TRBJ2-1): EPEVTQTPSHQVTQMGQEVILRCVPISNHLYFYWYRQILGQKVEFLVSFYNNEISEKSEIFDDQFSVERPDGSNFTLKIRSTKLEDSAMYFCASSESTSHNEQFFGPGTRLTVL.

The chain joins TRBV25-1 to TRBJ2-3; D unresolved. Per the germline V gene, CDR1 is MGHDK and CDR2 is SYGVNS. The CDR3 spans 11 residues. With 4 bases removed from V and 7 bases from J, the gap between germline ends came to 6 bases. CDR3 protein: CASSVAYTQYF. As DNA, the CDR3 is TGTGCCAGCAGTGTGGCATATACGCAGTATTTT.

The chain employs TRBV30 and TRBJ1-2; D ambiguous. CDR3 length: 15 amino acids. V lost 0 bases and J 4 bases, leaving 15 bases between the germline ends. CDR1 and CDR2 (germline): GTSNPN, SVGIG (reference sequence). The CDR3 region is CAWSVRSGYTYGYTF. The CDR3 coding sequence is TGTGCCTGGAGTGTAAGGTCGGGGTACACCTATGGCTACACCTTC.

The DNA of the CDR3 is TGTGCCACCAGCGAGAACCGGGAGATTTCTCAAGATACGCAGTATTTT. It is translated as CATSENREISQDTQYF. The chain links TRBV15 to TRBJ2-3; perhaps TRBD2 as D (6 bases). The V end lost 5 bases, the J end lost 5 bases, and 20 bases lay between the germline ends. The length of the CDR3 is 16 residues. The germline V gene has CDR1 LNHNV and CDR2 YYDKDF (reference sequence).

This clone was detected only a few times. The rearrangement uses TRBV29-1 and TRBJ1-1, with TRBD1 as a possible D gene (5 bases). Trimming removed 6 bases at V and 2 bases at J, with 16 bases between. The CDR3 has 14 amino acids. In germline, CDR1 is SQVTM, CDR2 ANQGSEA. The DNA of the CDR3 is TGCAGCGTGCCGCCTCAGGGTTTCAACACTGAAGCTTTCTTT. This sequence encodes CSVPPQGFNTEAFF.

The chain couples TRBV7-3 to TRBJ2-2; D may be TRBD2 (6 bases). Trimming left V 0 bases short and J 11 bases short, with 10 bases between. CDR3 length: 13 amino acids. The germline CDR1 and CDR2 sequences are SGHTA and FQGTGA. The CDR3 spells CASSLTGGLELFF. The CDR3 DNA is TGTGCCAGCAGCTTAACGGGGGGTTTAGAGCTGTTTTTT.

The chain carries TRBV25-1 and TRBJ1-1; 8 nucleotides line up with TRBD1. CDR1 and CDR2 (germline): MGHDK, SYGVNS. The V segment lost 8 bases and the J segment 0 bases; nucleotides outside the gene matches: 11. CDR3 length: 16 amino acids. CDR3 loop: CASALGTGSMNTEAFF. CDR3 DNA sequence: TGTGCCAGCGCCCTTGGGACAGGAAGCATGAACACTGAAGCTTTCTTT.

The gene calls are TRBV18 and TRBJ2-3, with D unresolved. The V end lost 6 bases, the J end lost 2 bases, and 12 bases lay between the germline ends. Germline assignment: CDR1 KGHSH and CDR2 LQKENI. The CDR3 has 14 residues. For the CDR3, the DNA is TGTGCCAGCTCCACCGGTGTGTTCACAGATACGCAGTATTTT. Translated, it gives CASSTGVFTDTQYF.

The V and J genes are TRBV4-1 and TRBJ2-5, with D possibly called TRBD1 or TRBD2 (5 bases each). Germline assignment: CDR1 MGHRA and CDR2 YSYEKL. V lost 3 bases to trimming and J lost 2 bases, with 7 bases between them. This CDR3 is built from 13 residues. The CDR3 protein is CASSQGRQETQYF. The CDR3 DNA reads as TGCGCCAGCAGCCAGGGACGACAAGAGACCCAGTACTTC.

Only one count was recorded for this clone. The chain recombines TRBV18 with TRBJ2-5; 11 nucleotides match TRBD1. The germline V gene has CDR1 KGHSH and CDR2 LQKENI. CDR3 length equals 16 residues. V lost 8 bases, J lost 2 bases, and 10 bases stayed unmatched. CDR3 amino acids: CASPWTGGTPQETQYF. The DNA for the CDR3 is TGTGCCAGCCCCTGGACAGGGGGCACGCCACAAGAGACCCAGTACTTC. The full variable domain, in which reference TRBV18 and TRBJ2-5 provide the parts outside the CDR3, is NAGVMQNPRHLVRRRGQEARLRCSPMKGHSHVYWYRQLPEEGLKFMVYLQKENIIDESGMPKERFSAEFPKEGPSILRIQQVVRGDSAAYFCASPWTGGTPQETQYFGPGTRLLVL.

The chain recombines TRBV6-5 with TRBJ1-2; 7 positions match TRBD1. The CDR3 sequence is 15 residues long. Germline loops: CDR1 MNHEY, CDR2 SVGAGI. The junction had 15 bases not matched to a gene; V was cut back by 6 bases and J by 8 bases. The CDR3 DNA is TGTGCCAGCAGGCGACAGGGCTCGAAGTTGGTCGGCTACACCTTC. Protein product: CASRRQGSKLVGYTF.

CDR3 sequence reads: CASSYRGLEQFF. CDR3 DNA sequence: TGTGCCAGCAGTTATCGGGGTCTTGAGCAGTTCTTC. This rearrangement joins TRBV6-5 to TRBJ2-1; TRBD2 might be the D (5 bases). The CDR3 consists of 12 residues. The V gene lost 3 bases and the J gene lost 9 bases, with 9 bases spanning the gap. Germline-derived CDR1 and CDR2 are MNHEY and SVGAGI.

This chain connects TRBV18 to TRBJ2-5, with no clear D. The ends were cut back, 3 bases at V and 1 base at J, with 9 bases in the middle. The CDR3 runs 14 residues. Per germline, CDR1 KGHSH and CDR2 LQKENI. Here the CDR3 DNA reads TGTGCCAGCTCACCTGCGACACTCCAAGAGACCCAGTACTTC. This codes for CASSPATLQETQYF.

The chain couples TRBV6-4 to TRBJ1-2; 10 nucleotides line up with TRBD1. Germline V gene data show CDR1 as MRHNA and CDR2 as SNTAGT. Trimming at V came to 2 bases and at J to 8 bases, leaving 2 bases not matched to a gene. The CDR3 length is 13 residues. The DNA of the CDR3 is TGTGCCAGCAGTGACGGACAGGGGGGCGGCTACACCTTC. The encoded protein is CASSDGQGGGYTF.

The chain couples TRBV6-6 to TRBJ2-3; D unresolved. The CDR3 contains 14 residues. Trimming cost V 2 bases and J 2 bases, with 8 bases left between them. The germline CDR1 and CDR2 sequences are MNHNY and SVGAGI (reference sequence). CDR3 bases: TGTGCCAGCAGTTACGGTGACCCCACAGATACGCAGTATTTT. It is translated as CASSYGDPTDTQYF.

This rearrangement joins TRBV4-1 to TRBJ2-5; D might be TRBD2 (6 bases). The ends were cut back, 3 bases at V and 2 bases at J, with 16 bases in the middle. Germline CDR1 MGHRA, CDR2 YSYEKL. CDR3 length: 16 residues. The CDR3 bases are TGCGCCAGCAGCCAGTGGGGGGTGCTGGCTCAAGAGACCCAGTACTTC. This encodes CASSQWGVLAQETQYF.

The CDR3 here is CASRTQQGATEAFF. DNA for the CDR3: TGTGCCAGCAGAACCCAACAGGGGGCTACTGAAGCTTTCTTT. This chain joins TRBV7-9 and TRBJ1-1, with 9 bases fitting TRBD1. Germline-derived CDR1 and CDR2 are SEHNR and FQNEAQ (reference sequence). The J segment lost 5 bases and the V segment lost 6 bases, leaving 7 bases of the junction unmatched. This CDR3 is built from 14 residues.

V is TRBV28 and J is TRBJ1-2, with 7 positions matching TRBD1. V shed 4 bases and J 7 bases; nucleotides not matched to a gene: 9. The CDR3 has 14 residues. The germline V gene has CDR1 MDHEN and CDR2 SYDVKM. The DNA of the CDR3 is TGTGCCAGCAGTTCGACAGGGACCGGTAGTGGCTACACCTTC. This gives the protein CASSSTGTGSGYTF.

The chain combines TRBV6-5 with TRBJ2-3, with a weak D call TRBD1 (6 bases). From germline, CDR1 is MNHEY and CDR2 SVGAGI. CDR3 length: 13 residues. Between the trimmed V and J ends, which lost 6 bases and 4 bases, there was a span of 11 bases. CDR3 sequence: CASRGTGSDTQYF. CDR3 DNA sequence: TGTGCCAGCAGGGGTACAGGGTCAGATACGCAGTATTTT.

The CDR3 sequence: CASSLAGGFTEAFF. The CDR3 DNA follows: TGCGCCAGCAGCTTGGCCGGGGGGTTCACTGAAGCTTTCTTT. The chain employs TRBV5-1 and TRBJ1-1; perhaps TRBD1 as D (5 bases). The CDR3 loop spans 14 amino acids. V shed 0 bases and J shed 4 bases, with 10 bases lying between them. The germline V gene has CDR1 SGHRS and CDR2 YFSETQ.

The V and J genes are TRBV5-1 and TRBJ2-1, with a possible D match to TRBD2 (6 bases). CDR1 and CDR2 from the germline V gene are SGHRS and YFSETQ. The CDR3 length is 19 residues. With 1 base removed from V and 0 bases from J, the gap between germline ends came to 20 bases. CDR3 DNA sequence: TGCGCCAGCAGCTTGTCGGAGGGATTGAGGGAGGCCTCCTACAATGAGCAGTTCTTC. Translating gives CASSLSEGLREASYNEQFF. The full variable domain, completed using reference TRBV5-1 and TRBJ2-1, is KAGVTQTPRYLIKTRGQQVTLSCSPISGHRSVSWYQQTPGQGLQFLFEYFSETQRNKGNFPGRFSGRQFSNSRSEMNVSTLELGDSALYLCASSLSEGLREASYNEQFFGPGTRLTVL.

The chain combines TRBV7-2 with TRBJ1-3; D gene unclear. CDR1 and CDR2 from the germline V gene are SGHTA and FQGNSA. Trimming cost V 6 bases and J 0 bases, with 15 bases left between them. This CDR3 is 16 amino acids long. CDR3 in DNA: TGTGCCAGCAGACGCAATAACCCTCGCTCTGGAAACACCATATATTTT. Translating it yields CASRRNNPRSGNTIYF.

The rearrangement uses TRBV4-3 and TRBJ1-2; D not resolved. Trimming removed 6 bases at V and 3 bases at J, with 17 bases between. CDR3 size: 15 residues. Germline lookup yields CDR1 LGHNA and CDR2 YSLEER. The chain's CDR3 is CASRAAGGRDYGYTF. The CDR3 DNA follows: TGCGCCAGCAGAGCGGCGGGAGGTCGAGACTATGGCTACACCTTC.

V and J are TRBV21-1 and TRBJ1-1. TRBV21-1 is flagged as a pseudogene. CDR3 length: 17 residues. DNA for the CDR3: TGTGCCAGTCGACACAGGGAGGTTTCCCTGGTGAACACTGAAGCTTTCTTT. It is translated as CASRHREVSLVNTEAFF.

CDR3 nucleotide sequence: TGTGCCTGGAGCTCCGGGACAGGGAAAATTGAAGCTTTCTTT. Encoded protein: CAWSSGTGKIEAFF. The rearrangement uses TRBV30 and TRBJ1-1; 9 nucleotides match TRBD1. Germline CDR1 reads GTSNPN; CDR2 reads SVGIG (reference sequence). The CDR3 extends over 14 amino acids. J gave up 7 bases and V 3 bases, and 9 bases lay outside the gene matches.

The DNA for the CDR3 is TGTGCCAGCAGCACAGGGGTTTCCGCAGATACGCAGTATTTT. This translates into CASSTGVSADTQYF. The chain is built from TRBV5-4 and TRBJ2-3, with 7 bases identical to TRBD1. The V and J ends lost 4 bases and 4 bases, in that order; junction bases with no gene match: 6. Germline values: CDR1 SGHNT, CDR2 YYREEE (reference sequence). The length of the CDR3 is 14 residues. The full variable domain, in which reference TRBV5-4 and TRBJ2-3 provide the parts outside the CDR3, is ETGVTQSPTHLIKTRGQQVTLRCSSQSGHNTVSWYQQALGQGPQFIFQYYREEENGRGNFPPRFSGLQFPNYSSELNVNALELDDSALYLCASSTGVSADTQYFGPGTRLTVL.